These T cell receptor beta chains were read from a single sample in a study of prognosis after radiotherapy for stage I lung cancer. Each CDR3 protein gets one entry after TCRdb re-called the multiplex PCR reads with MiXCR. The sample lists roughly 30,000 distinct CDR3 sequences; roughly 40% were seen once. Source: PBMCs, taken before or after stereotactic body radiation therapy (not recorded which). Receptor source: a donor at least 50 years old with non-small cell lung cancer. CDR3s include the opening cysteine and the closing phenylalanine or tryptophan. Each record gives: V gene, J gene, D gene, clone size, CDR3 protein, CDR3 DNA. The D gene is left open where the match is weak. Size values are once, few and many counts, or a class for expanded clones, and some rows have none.

TRBV5-4	TRBJ1-6	.	many	CASSTGQNGPLHF	TGTGCCAGCAGCACGGGCCAAAATGGACCCCTCCACTTT
TRBV5-5	TRBJ2-7	TRBD1	.	CASGLLGTGAHQYF	TGTGCCAGCGGCTTGTTAGGGACAGGGGCCCATCAGTACTTC
TRBV20-1	TRBJ1-2	.	many	CSAPLREKGHYGYTF	TGCAGTGCTCCCCTAAGGGAGAAGGGGCACTATGGCTACACCTTC
TRBV7-8	TRBJ2-3	TRBD2	many	CASRPSGGDTQYF	TGTGCCAGCAGACCTAGCGGGGGTGATACGCAGTATTTT
TRBV4-3	TRBJ1-3	.	many	CASSQVQAASGNTIYF	TGCGCCAGCAGCCAAGTTCAGGCGGCCTCTGGAAACACCATATATTTT
TRBV6-5	TRBJ1-6	.	medium-sized	CASSYSLNSPLHF	TGTGCCAGCAGTTACAGTCTCAATTCACCCCTCCACTTT
TRBV6-1	TRBJ1-1	.	.	CATKGPGTSTEAFF	TGTGCCACCAAGGGACCAGGGACGTCCACTGAAGCTTTCTTT
TRBV6-2/TRBV6-3	TRBJ2-3	.	many	CASRRETDTQYF	TGTGCCAGCAGGCGGGAAACAGATACGCAGTATTTT
TRBV19	TRBJ2-7	.	.	CASSWGIRYEQYF	TGTGCCAGTAGTTGGGGGATTCGGTACGAGCAGTACTTC
TRBV5-8	TRBJ2-7	.	.	CASSAADYEQYF	TGTGCCAGCAGCGCAGCAGACTACGAGCAGTACTTC
TRBV7-2	TRBJ2-2	.	.	CASSSVRSGYLFF	TGTGCCAGCAGCTCAGTAAGGTCCGGGTATCTGTTTTTT
TRBV2	TRBJ2-3	TRBD2	many	CASRGGAGGRTDTQYF	TGTGCCAGCAGGGGGGGGGCGGGGGGACGCACAGATACGCAGTATTTT
TRBV30	TRBJ2-3	TRBD2	many	CASRLAGVDPDTQYF	TGTGCCTCACGACTAGCGGGAGTGGACCCAGATACGCAGTATTTT
TRBV6-2/TRBV6-3	TRBJ2-3	.	many	CASSSTSFSSTDTQYF	TGTGCCAGCAGTTCGACTAGTTTCTCTAGCACAGATACGCAGTATTTT
TRBV27	TRBJ2-7	.	many	CASWDTPYEQYF	TGTGCCAGCTGGGACACTCCATACGAGCAGTACTTC
TRBV29-1	TRBJ1-2	.	few	CSVGGYTF	TGCAGCGTTGGTGGCTACACCTTC
TRBV6-1	TRBJ2-7	.	.	CASSLLRPEQYF	TGTGCCAGCAGCTTGCTACGACCCGAGCAGTACTTC
TRBV27	TRBJ1-5	.	many	CASSLGGAGQPQHF	TGTGCCAGCAGTTTAGGGGGGGCCGGTCAGCCCCAGCATTTT
TRBV11-2	TRBJ2-1	TRBD2	many	CASSPPGLEGYEQFF	TGTGCCAGCAGCCCCCCCGGACTAGAGGGGTATGAGCAGTTCTTC
TRBV10-2	TRBJ2-1	.	.	CASSTELYNEQFF	TGCGCCAGCAGTACAGAATTATACAATGAGCAGTTCTTC
TRBV6-4	TRBJ1-6	.	medium-sized	CASSEVEGDNSPLHF	TGTGCCAGCAGTGAAGTAGAGGGGGATAATTCACCCCTCCACTTT
TRBV27	TRBJ2-3	.	once	CASSLSRITDTQYF	TGTGCCAGCAGTTTGTCCCGCATCACAGATACGCAGTATTTT
TRBV7-8	TRBJ2-7	TRBD1	medium-sized	CASSSGQGVSYEQYF	TGTGCCAGCAGCTCCGGACAGGGAGTATCCTACGAGCAGTACTTC
TRBV7-3	TRBJ2-3	.	many	CASSPDGGTDTQYF	TGTGCCAGCAGTCCCGACGGGGGAACAGATACGCAGTATTTT
TRBV6-2/TRBV6-3	TRBJ1-6	.	.	CASRSGRNNSPLHF	TGTGCCAGCCGCTCGGGTCGGAATAATTCACCCCTCCACTTT
TRBV2	TRBJ2-1	.	.	CASLQGHVGNEQFF	TGTGCCAGCCTCCAAGGACATGTAGGGAATGAGCAGTTCTTC
TRBV6-1	TRBJ2-6	TRBD2	.	CASSGTSYGADVLTF	TGTGCCAGCAGTGGGACTAGCTATGGGGCCGACGTCCTGACTTTC
TRBV6-2/TRBV6-3	TRBJ2-1	.	many	CASRYRDYNEQFF	TGTGCCAGCAGGTACCGCGATTACAATGAGCAGTTCTTC
TRBV6-2/TRBV6-3	TRBJ1-2	TRBD1	.	CASNLRGQGGGGYTF	TGTGCCAGCAACCTAAGGGGGCAGGGAGGCGGTGGCTACACCTTC
TRBV2	TRBJ2-5	.	few	CASSGAGWDQYF	TGTGCCAGCAGTGGAGCAGGGTGGGACCAGTACTTC
TRBV20-1	TRBJ2-3	TRBD2	.	CSAGGSHTDTQYF	TGCAGTGCAGGCGGGAGTCACACAGATACGCAGTATTTT
TRBV6-5	TRBJ2-7	.	.	CASSCSMGPTYEQYF	TGTGCCAGCAGTTGCTCGATGGGGCCAACCTACGAGCAGTACTTC
TRBV24-1	TRBJ2-1	.	once	CATRGYKHNEQFF	TGTGCCACCAGGGGATATAAGCACAATGAGCAGTTCTTC
TRBV6-4	TRBJ2-2	.	many	CASSLGSNTGELFF	TGTGCCAGCAGTCTCGGGAGTAACACCGGGGAGCTGTTTTTT
TRBV20-1	TRBJ2-5	.	.	CSAARPGRQETKYF	TGCAGTGCAGCCCGGCCGGGAAGACAAGAGACCAAGTACTTC
TRBV6-2/TRBV6-3	TRBJ2-2	.	.	CASVYPGELFF	TGTGCCAGCGTTTATCCCGGGGAGCTGTTTTTT
TRBV7-2	TRBJ1-1	.	.	CASRGEGGTEAFF	TGTGCCAGCAGGGGTGAGGGCGGAACTGAAGCTTTCTTT
TRBV19	TRBJ2-7	TRBD1	once	CASSPSGGSVYEHYF	TGTGCCAGTAGTCCTTCAGGGGGCTCGGTTTACGAGCATTACTTC
TRBV3-1	TRBJ2-3	TRBD1	many	CASSPTSDRGREYF	TGTGCCAGCAGCCCTACCTCCGACAGGGGGCGGGAGTATTTT
TRBV19	TRBJ1-1	TRBD1	once	CASSIERDREAFF	TGTGCCAGTAGTATAGAGCGGGACAGAGAAGCTTTCTTT
TRBV6-1	TRBJ2-3	.	many	CASNQGDTQYF	TGTGCCAGCAACCAGGGAGATACGCAGTATTTT
TRBV7-2	TRBJ2-3	.	many	CASTDPGGRTDTQYF	TGTGCCAGCACCGACCCCGGGGGGCGCACAGATACGCAGTATTTT